The 15 T cell receptor beta chains below were found in one sample sequenced in a study of control samples from healthy donors and cancer patients. The assay was immunoSEQ multiplex PCR, and TCRdb's table has in-frame clones only and misses some. This table holds fewer than 250,000 clones. The sample taken for sequencing was blood. These receptors were collected from a woman in her twenties or thirties in good health.

The chain employs TRBV19 and TRBJ2-3; D is possibly TRBD1 (5 bases). V was clipped by 5 bases and J by 0 bases, with 12 bases between them. CDR3 length: 15 residues. CDR1 and CDR2 from the germline V gene are LNHDA and SQIVND (reference sequence). CDR3 residues: CASSRLTESTDTQYF. The CDR3, as DNA: TGTGCCAGTAGTCGACTGACAGAGAGCACAGATACGCAGTATTTT.

The CDR3 protein is CASSDRGDFVLTF. The CDR3 coding sequence is TGTGCCAGCAGTGATAGGGGGGACTTCGTCCTGACTTTC. J is TRBJ2-6 and V is TRBV12-3 or TRBV12-4; D tentatively reads TRBD1 or TRBD2 (6 bases each). Trimming cost V 5 bases and J 12 bases, with 14 bases left between them. The CDR3 covers 13 residues.

The chain joins TRBV6-5 to TRBJ1-2; TRBD1 matches at 7 bases. V lost 0 bases, J lost 8 bases, and 12 bases stayed unmatched. The CDR3 totals 16 residues. The germline V gene encodes CDR1 MNHEY and CDR2 SVGAGI. This chain's CDR3 is CASSYSLGGAGGGYTF. The DNA of the CDR3 is TGTGCCAGCAGTTACTCCTTAGGGGGCGCGGGAGGCGGCTACACCTTC.

This chain links TRBV7-6 with TRBJ1-6, with TRBD1 as a possible D gene (5 bases). V lost 5 bases and J 9 bases, leaving 17 bases between the germline ends. This CDR3 has 15 residues. CDR1 is SGHVS and CDR2 is FNYEAQ in the germline V gene. The CDR3 sequence is CASSESPGTRSPLHF. The CDR3 DNA follows: TGTGCCAGCAGCGAATCCCCCGGGACTCGTTCACCCCTCCACTTT. Using reference TRBV7-6 and TRBJ1-6 for the parts outside the CDR3, the full variable domain is GAGVSQSPRYKVTKRGQDVALRCDPISGHVSLYWYRQALGQGPEFLTYFNYEAQQDKSGLPNDRFSAERPEGSISTLTIQRTEQRDSAMYRCASSESPGTRSPLHFGNGTRLTVT.

The chain uses TRBV19 and TRBJ2-1; TRBD2 agrees at 8 bases. Germline trimming cut 8 bases from V and 8 bases from J; bases unmatched to any gene: 11. This CDR3 has 14 residues. The V gene's germline CDR1 is LNHDA and CDR2 SQIVND (reference sequence). CDR3 region: CASSPRRGEDEQFF. As DNA, the CDR3 is TGTGCCAGTTCGCCCCGGCGGGGGGAGGATGAGCAGTTCTTC.

This rearrangement joins TRBV6-2 or TRBV6-3 to TRBJ2-7; unclear D gene. CDR1 is MNHEY, CDR2 SVGEGT, per germline. V lost 6 bases and J 3 bases, leaving 21 bases between the germline ends. The CDR3 has 16 amino acids. CDR3 sequence: CASSPRRRTIDYEQYF. Written as DNA, the CDR3 is TGTGCCAGCAGCCCTAGACGAAGGACCATAGACTACGAGCAGTACTTC.

The chain links TRBV4-3 to TRBJ2-7; 7 nucleotides match TRBD1. V was clipped by 2 bases and J by 3 bases; unmatched bases: 1. The germline gives CDR1 LGHNA, CDR2 YSLEER. This CDR3 has 13 amino acids. The CDR3 DNA follows: TGCGCCAGCAGCCAATGGACAGGCTACGAGCAGTACTTC. It specifies CASSQWTGYEQYF.

The chain has TRBV5-1 and TRBJ2-2; 12 bases match TRBD2. V lost 4 bases to trimming and J lost 4 bases; unmatched junction nucleotides: 11. There are 18 residues in the CDR3. CDR1 and CDR2 (germline): SGHRS, YFSETQ. CDR3 amino acids: CASSRALAGGPITGELFF. The CDR3 DNA is TGCGCCAGCAGCCGCGCCCTAGCGGGGGGGCCAATCACCGGGGAGCTGTTTTTT.

V is TRBV6-5 and J is TRBJ1-2; no definite D call. Germline V gene data show CDR1 as MNHEY and CDR2 as SVGAGI. The germline V and J ends were trimmed by 8 bases and 4 bases, with 11 bases remaining between them. The CDR3 sequence is 12 residues long. For the CDR3, the DNA is TGTGCCAGCGGCCAGACTGGCTATGGCTACACCTTC. Translation: CASGQTGYGYTF.

The chain employs TRBV24-1 and TRBJ2-5; 12 nucleotides line up with TRBD2. CDR3 length equals 19 residues. V shed 2 bases, J shed 5 bases, and the junction held 14 bases outside the gene matches. From germline, CDR1 is KGHDR and CDR2 SFDVKD. Written as DNA, the CDR3 is TGTGCCACCAGTGATTGGATTGGGGCTAGCGGGGGGGGCCCCGAGACCCAGTACTTC. Encoded protein: CATSDWIGASGGGPETQYF.

The V gene is TRBV7-9, the J gene TRBJ1-3, with D unclear. V lost 3 bases and J 4 bases, leaving 7 bases between the germline ends. CDR1 SEHNR and CDR2 FQNEAQ come from the germline V gene (reference sequence). The CDR3 totals 13 residues. The CDR3 sequence: CASSLRKGNTIYF. The CDR3 nucleotides are TGTGCCAGCAGCTTGCGTAAAGGAAACACCATATATTTT.

The chain has TRBV15 and TRBJ1-2; weak D call: TRBD1 (5 bases). CDR3 length equals 17 residues. V was trimmed by 1 base and J by 3 bases, leaving 18 bases between them. CDR1 is LNHNV, CDR2 YYDKDF, per germline (reference sequence). DNA of the CDR3: TGTGCCACCAGCAGAGCACCTCAGGGAGCGTCGGACTATGGCTACACCTTC. Protein sequence: CATSRAPQGASDYGYTF.

The rearrangement uses TRBV4-1 and TRBJ1-4, with 7 bases that match TRBD1. The CDR3 has 16 amino acids. The V gene's germline CDR1 is MGHRA and CDR2 YSYEKL. The V and J ends lost 4 bases and 7 bases, in that order; junction bases with no gene match: 12. CDR3 coding DNA: TGCGCCAGCAGCCTTAGGGGCAGGGGGAATCTTGAAAAACTGTTTTTT. Amino acid sequence: CASSLRGRGNLEKLFF.

The rearrangement links TRBV7-3 to TRBJ1-2, with D hard to call. Trimming took off 5 bases at V and 5 bases at J, with 18 bases between the two ends. Per germline, CDR1 SGHTA and CDR2 FQGTGA. The CDR3 totals 15 residues. The CDR3 nucleotides are TGTGCCAGCAGCCCCCAAACAACCTCGCCTTATGGCTACACCTTC. This sequence encodes CASSPQTTSPYGYTF.

The V call is TRBV4-3, the J call TRBJ1-2; 9 positions agree with TRBD1. Looked up from germline, CDR1 is LGHNA and CDR2 is YSLEER. Losses at the gene ends were 3 bases for V and 6 bases for J; bases not matched to a gene: 5. The CDR3 contains 14 residues. The CDR3 loop is CASSQRTGEDGYTF. CDR3 coding DNA: TGCGCCAGCAGCCAGAGGACAGGGGAGGATGGCTACACCTTC.